Included here is one TCR beta chain sequence, with context. These data are taken from a study of cytomegalovirus exposure and HLA in healthy donors. The PCR was carried out with 60 Vbeta primers and 13 Jbeta primers. TCRdb's copy holds only in-frame clones and misses some; the assay was immunoSEQ multiplex PCR. The sample has tens of thousands of clones; more than 60% are singletons. Germline-derived CDR1 and CDR2 are SGHAT and FQNNGV. The CDR3 is 18 residues long. V was pared by 5 bases and J by 3 bases, with 13 bases of the junction left unmatched. The source is a man under 40 in good health and CMV-seronegative. The rearrangement uses TRBV11-2 and TRBJ2-5; 12 positions agree with TRBD2. The sequencing sample was made of PBMCs. The DNA of the CDR3 is TGTGCCAGCAGCCCGCGCGTTCTAGCGGGAGGGGGGAAAGAGACCCAGTACTTC. This sequence encodes CASSPRVLAGGGKETQYF.